The present entry profiles one T cell receptor beta chain with its context. The antigen is not known. These data originate in a study of Ad26.COV2.S vaccination and SARS-CoV-2 variants. General study findings and limits: Non-spike TCR breadth showed similarity between vaccine and placebo recipients.

The germline V gene has CDR1 MNHNY and CDR2 SVGAGI (reference sequence). V was pared by 0 bases and J by 3 bases, with 9 bases between. The CDR3 totals 15 residues. Treatment specified: some 20 received Ad26.COV2.S at low or high dose, single or two shots; 5 received placebo; per-sample allocation not given. Vaccine and placebo recipients were sampled on day 63 after the first injection. The method was immunoSEQ multiplex PCR; TCRdb's version includes in-frame clones alone and lacks a portion of them. The table records roughly 320,000 clones, about 86% of them present only once. The material was peripheral blood, obtained in a trial of Ad26.COV2.S vaccine versus placebo. This TCR was recovered from a person aged 18-65 years who received the Ad26.COV2.S COVID-19 vaccine or a placebo. The chain couples TRBV6-6 to TRBJ1-5; D unclear. For the CDR3, the DNA is TGTGCCAGCAGTTACTCCGGGGTAAACAATCAGCCCCAGCATTTT. It translates to CASSYSGVNNQPQHF.